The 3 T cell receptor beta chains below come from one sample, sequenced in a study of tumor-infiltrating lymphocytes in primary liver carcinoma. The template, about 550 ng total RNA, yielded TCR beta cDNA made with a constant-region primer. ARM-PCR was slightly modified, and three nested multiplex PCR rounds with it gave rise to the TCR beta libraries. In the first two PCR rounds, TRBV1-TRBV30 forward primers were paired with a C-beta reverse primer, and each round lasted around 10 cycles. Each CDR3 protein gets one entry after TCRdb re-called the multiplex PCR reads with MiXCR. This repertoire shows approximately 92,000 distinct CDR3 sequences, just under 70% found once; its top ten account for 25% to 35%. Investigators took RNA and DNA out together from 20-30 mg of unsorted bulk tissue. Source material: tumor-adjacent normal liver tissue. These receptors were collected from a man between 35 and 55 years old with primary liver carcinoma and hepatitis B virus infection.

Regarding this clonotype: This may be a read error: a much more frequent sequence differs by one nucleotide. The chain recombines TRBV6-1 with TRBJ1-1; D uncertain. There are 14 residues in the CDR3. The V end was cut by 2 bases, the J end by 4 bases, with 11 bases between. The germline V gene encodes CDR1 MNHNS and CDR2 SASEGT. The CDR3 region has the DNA TGTGCCAGCAGTGAAATTCTTGGTTCCACTGAAGCTTTCTTT. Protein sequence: CASSEILGSTEAFF.

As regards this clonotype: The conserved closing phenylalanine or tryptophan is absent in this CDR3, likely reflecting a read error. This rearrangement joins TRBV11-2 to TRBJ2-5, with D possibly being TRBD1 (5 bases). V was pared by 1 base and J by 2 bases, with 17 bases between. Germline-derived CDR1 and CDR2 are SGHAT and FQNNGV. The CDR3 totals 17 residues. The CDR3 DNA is TGTGCCAGCAGCTTAGGTCGGGCGGACAAGGCGCAAGAGACCCAGTACTCC. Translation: CASSLGRADKAQETQYS.

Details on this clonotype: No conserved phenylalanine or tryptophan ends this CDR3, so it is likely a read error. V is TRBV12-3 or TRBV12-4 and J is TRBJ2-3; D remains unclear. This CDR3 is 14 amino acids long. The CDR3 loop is CANSPLSYSDTQYC. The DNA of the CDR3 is TGTGCCAACAGTCCCCTCTCTTACTCAGATACGCAGTATTGT.